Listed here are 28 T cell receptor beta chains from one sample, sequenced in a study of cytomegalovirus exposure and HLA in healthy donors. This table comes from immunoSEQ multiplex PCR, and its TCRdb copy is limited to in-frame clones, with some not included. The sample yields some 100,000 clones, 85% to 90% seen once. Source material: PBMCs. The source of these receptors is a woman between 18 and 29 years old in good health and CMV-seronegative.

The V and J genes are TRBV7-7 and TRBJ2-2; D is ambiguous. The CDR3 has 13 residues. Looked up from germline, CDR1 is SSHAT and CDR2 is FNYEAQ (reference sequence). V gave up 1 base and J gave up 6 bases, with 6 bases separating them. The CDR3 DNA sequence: TGTGCCAGCAGCTTAGGTCCTGCCGGGGAGCTGTTTTTT. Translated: CASSLGPAGELFF.

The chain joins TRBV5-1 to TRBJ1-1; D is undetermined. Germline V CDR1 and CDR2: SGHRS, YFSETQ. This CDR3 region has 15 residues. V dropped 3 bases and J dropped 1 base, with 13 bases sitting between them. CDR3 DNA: TGCGCCAGCAGCTCGGGTGTGGGTAAGAACACTGAAGCTTTCTTT. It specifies CASSSGVGKNTEAFF.

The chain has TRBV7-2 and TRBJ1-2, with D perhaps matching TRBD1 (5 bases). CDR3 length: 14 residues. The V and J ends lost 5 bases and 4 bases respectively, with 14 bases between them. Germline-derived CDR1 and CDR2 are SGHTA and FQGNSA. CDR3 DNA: TGTGCCAGCAGCCCCGCGGGGACTGCCTATGGCTACACCTTC. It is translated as CASSPAGTAYGYTF. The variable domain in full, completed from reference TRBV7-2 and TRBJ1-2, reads GAGVSQSPSNKVTEKGKDVELRCDPISGHTALYWYRQSLGQGLEFLIYFQGNSAPDKSGLPSDRFSAERTGGSVSTLTIQRTQQEDSAVYLCASSPAGTAYGYTFGSGTRLTVV.

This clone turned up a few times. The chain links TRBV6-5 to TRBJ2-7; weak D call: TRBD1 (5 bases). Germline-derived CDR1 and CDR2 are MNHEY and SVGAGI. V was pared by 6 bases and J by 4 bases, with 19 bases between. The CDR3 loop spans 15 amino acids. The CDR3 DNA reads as TGTGCCAGCAGGGCAGGGTACGGTCCTGGGTACGAGCAGTACTTC. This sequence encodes CASRAGYGPGYEQYF.

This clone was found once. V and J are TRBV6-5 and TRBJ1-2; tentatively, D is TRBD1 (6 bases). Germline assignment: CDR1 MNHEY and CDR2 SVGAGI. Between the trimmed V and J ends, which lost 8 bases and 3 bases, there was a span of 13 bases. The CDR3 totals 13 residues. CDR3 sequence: CASGGMEDYGYTF. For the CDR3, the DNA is TGTGCCAGCGGGGGCATGGAGGACTATGGCTACACCTTC.

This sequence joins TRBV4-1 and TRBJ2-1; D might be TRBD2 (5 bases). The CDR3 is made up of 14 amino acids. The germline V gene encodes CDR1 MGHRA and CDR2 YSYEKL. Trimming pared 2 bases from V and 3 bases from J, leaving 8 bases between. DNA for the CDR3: TGCGCCAGCAGCCAATCAGACTACTACAATGAGCAGTTCTTC. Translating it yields CASSQSDYYNEQFF.

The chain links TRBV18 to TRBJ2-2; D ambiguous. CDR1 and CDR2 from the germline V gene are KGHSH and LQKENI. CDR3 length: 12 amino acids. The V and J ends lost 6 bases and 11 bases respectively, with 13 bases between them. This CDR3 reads CASSPGRGELFF. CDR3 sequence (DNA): TGTGCCAGCTCTCCCGGCCGCGGCGAGCTGTTTTTT.

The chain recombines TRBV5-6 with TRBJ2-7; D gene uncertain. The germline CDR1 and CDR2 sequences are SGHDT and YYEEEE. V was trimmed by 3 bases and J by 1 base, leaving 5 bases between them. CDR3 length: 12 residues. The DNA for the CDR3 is TGTGCCAGCAGCTCCGGTTCCTACGAGCAGTACTTC. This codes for CASSSGSYEQYF. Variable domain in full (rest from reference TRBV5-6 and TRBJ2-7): DAGVTQSPTHLIKTRGQQVTLRCSPKSGHDTVSWYQQALGQGPQFIFQYYEEEERQRGNFPDRFSGHQFPNYSSELNVNALLLGDSALYLCASSSGSYEQYFGPGTRLTVT.

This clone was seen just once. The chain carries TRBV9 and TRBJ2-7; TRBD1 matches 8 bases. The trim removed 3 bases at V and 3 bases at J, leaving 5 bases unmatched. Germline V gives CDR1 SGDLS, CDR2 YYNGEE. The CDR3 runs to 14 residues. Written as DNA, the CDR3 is TGTGCCAGCAGCGGCGACAGGGGTAACTACGAGCAGTACTTC. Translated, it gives CASSGDRGNYEQYF.

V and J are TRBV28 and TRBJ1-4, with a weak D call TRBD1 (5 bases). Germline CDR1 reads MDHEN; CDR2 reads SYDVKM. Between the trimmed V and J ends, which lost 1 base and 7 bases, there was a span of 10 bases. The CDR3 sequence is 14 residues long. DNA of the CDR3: TGTGCCAGCAGTTTATTACAGGCGGCTGAAAAACTGTTTTTT. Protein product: CASSLLQAAEKLFF.

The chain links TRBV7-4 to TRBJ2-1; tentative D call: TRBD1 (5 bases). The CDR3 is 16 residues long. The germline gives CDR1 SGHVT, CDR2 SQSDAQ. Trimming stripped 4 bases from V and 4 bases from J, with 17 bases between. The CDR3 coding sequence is TGTGCCAGCAGCTCACAGGACGTCGCTCCGTACAATGAGCAGTTCTTC. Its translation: CASSSQDVAPYNEQFF.

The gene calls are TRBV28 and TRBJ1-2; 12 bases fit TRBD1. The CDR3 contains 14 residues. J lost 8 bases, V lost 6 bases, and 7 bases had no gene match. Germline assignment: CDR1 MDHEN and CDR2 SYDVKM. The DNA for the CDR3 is TGTGCCAGCAGCTCGGGACAGGGGGCTGGGGGCTACACCTTC. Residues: CASSSGQGAGGYTF.

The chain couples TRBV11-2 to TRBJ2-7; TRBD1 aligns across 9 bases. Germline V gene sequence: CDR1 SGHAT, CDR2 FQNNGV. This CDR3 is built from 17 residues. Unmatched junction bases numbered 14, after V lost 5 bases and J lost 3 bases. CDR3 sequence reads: CASSRGQGWVRDYEQYF. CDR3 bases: TGTGCCAGCAGCCGGGGACAGGGCTGGGTACGGGACTACGAGCAGTACTTC. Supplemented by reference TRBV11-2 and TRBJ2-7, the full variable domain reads EAGVAQSPRYKIIEKRQSVAFWCNPISGHATLYWYQQILGQGPKLLIQFQNNGVVDDSQLPKDRFSAERLKGVDSTLKIQPAKLEDSAVYLCASSRGQGWVRDYEQYFGPGTRLTVT.

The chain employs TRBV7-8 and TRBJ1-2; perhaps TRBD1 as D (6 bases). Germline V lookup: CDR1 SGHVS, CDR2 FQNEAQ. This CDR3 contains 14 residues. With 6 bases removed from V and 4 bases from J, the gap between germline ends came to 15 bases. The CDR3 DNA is TGTGCCAGCAGTTATACAGGGCGGATCTATGGCTACACCTTC. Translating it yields CASSYTGRIYGYTF.

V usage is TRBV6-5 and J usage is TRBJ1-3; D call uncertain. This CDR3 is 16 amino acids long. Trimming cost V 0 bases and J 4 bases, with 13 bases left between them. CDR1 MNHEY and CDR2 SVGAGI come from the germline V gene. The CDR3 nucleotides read TGTGCCAGCAGTTACTCTTCAGGCAGCCCGGGAAACACCATATATTTT. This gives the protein CASSYSSGSPGNTIYF.

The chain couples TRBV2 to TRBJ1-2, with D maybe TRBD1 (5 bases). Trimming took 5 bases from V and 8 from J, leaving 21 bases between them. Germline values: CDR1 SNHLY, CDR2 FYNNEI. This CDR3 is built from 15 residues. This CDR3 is CASSPRRGGLKGYTF. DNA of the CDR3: TGTGCCAGCAGTCCCCGAAGGGGAGGGCTAAAAGGCTACACCTTC.

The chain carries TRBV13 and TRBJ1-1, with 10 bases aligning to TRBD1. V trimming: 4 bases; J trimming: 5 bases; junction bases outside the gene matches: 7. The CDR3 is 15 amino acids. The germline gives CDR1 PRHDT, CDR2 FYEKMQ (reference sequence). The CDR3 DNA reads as TGTGCCAGCAGCTCCCGGGACAGGGGTTGGACTGAAGCTTTCTTT. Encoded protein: CASSSRDRGWTEAFF.

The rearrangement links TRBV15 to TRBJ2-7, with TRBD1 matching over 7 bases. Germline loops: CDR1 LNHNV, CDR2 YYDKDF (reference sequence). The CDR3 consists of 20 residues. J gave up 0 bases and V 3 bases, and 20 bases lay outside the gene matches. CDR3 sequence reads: CATSRSTPGGNYLSSYEQYF. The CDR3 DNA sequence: TGTGCCACCAGCAGGTCCACACCAGGGGGTAATTATTTGAGCTCCTACGAGCAGTACTTC.

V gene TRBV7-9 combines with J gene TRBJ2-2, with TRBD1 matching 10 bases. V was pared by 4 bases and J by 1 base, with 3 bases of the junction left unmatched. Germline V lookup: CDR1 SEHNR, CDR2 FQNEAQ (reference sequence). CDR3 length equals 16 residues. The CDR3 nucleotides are TGTGCCAGCAGCTCCCGGGACAGGGGGAACACCGGGGAGCTGTTTTTT. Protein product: CASSSRDRGNTGELFF.

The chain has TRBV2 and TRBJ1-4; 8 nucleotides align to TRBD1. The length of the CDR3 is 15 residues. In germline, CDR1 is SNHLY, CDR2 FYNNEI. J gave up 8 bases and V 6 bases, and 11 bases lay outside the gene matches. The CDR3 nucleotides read TGTGCCAGCAGCGTTATGGGACAGGAGAGAGAAAAACTGTTTTTT. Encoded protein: CASSVMGQEREKLFF. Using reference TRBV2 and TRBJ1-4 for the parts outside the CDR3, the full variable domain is EPEVTQTPSHQVTQMGQEVILRCVPISNHLYFYWYRQILGQKVEFLVSFYNNEISEKSEIFDDQFSVERPDGSNFTLKIRSTKLEDSAMYFCASSVMGQEREKLFFGSGTQLSVL.

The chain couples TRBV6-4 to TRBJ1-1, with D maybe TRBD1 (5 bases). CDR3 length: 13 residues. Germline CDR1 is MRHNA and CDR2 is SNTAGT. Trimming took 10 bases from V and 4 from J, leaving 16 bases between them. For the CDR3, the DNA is TGTGCCACCCGGAGGGACGGATTCACTGAAGCTTTCTTT. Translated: CATRRDGFTEAFF.

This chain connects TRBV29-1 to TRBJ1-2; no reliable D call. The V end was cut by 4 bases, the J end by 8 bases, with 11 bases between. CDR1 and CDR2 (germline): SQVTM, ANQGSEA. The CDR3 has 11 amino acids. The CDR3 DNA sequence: TGCAGCGTTGCCATTATTGGCGGCTACACCTTC. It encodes CSVAIIGGYTF.

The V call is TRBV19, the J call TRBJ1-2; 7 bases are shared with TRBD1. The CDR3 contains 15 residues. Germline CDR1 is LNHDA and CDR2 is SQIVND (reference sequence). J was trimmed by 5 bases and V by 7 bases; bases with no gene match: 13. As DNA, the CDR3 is TGTGCCAGTAACTACCCCGGACGGACAGGTTATGGCTACACCTTC. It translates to CASNYPGRTGYGYTF.

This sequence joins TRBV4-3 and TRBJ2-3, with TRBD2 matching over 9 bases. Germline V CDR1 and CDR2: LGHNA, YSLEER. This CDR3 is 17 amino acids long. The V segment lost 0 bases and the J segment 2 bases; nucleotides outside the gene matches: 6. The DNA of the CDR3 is TGCGCCAGCAGCCAAGATAGGGGCGGGGGGGCCACAGATACGCAGTATTTT. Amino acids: CASSQDRGGGATDTQYF.

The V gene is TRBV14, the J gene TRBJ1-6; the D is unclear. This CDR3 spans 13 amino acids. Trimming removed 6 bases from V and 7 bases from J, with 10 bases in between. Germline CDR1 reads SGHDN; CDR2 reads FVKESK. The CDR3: CASRRAWNSPLHF. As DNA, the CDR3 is TGTGCCAGCAGGCGCGCATGGAATTCACCCCTCCACTTT.

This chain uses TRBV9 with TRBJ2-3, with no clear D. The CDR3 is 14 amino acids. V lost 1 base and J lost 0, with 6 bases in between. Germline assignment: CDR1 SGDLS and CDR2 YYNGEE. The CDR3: CASSVSPSTDTQYF. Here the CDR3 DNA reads TGTGCCAGCAGCGTATCCCCTAGCACAGATACGCAGTATTTT. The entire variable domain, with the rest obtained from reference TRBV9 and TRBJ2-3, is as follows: DSGVTQTPKHLITATGQRVTLRCSPRSGDLSVYWYQQSLDQGLQFLIQYYNGEERAKGNILERFSAQQFPDLHSELNLSSLELGDSALYFCASSVSPSTDTQYFGPGTRLTVL.

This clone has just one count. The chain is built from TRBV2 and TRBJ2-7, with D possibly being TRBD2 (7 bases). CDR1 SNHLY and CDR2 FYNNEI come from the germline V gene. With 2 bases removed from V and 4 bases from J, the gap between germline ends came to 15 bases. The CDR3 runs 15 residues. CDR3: CASSESSGGQYEQYF. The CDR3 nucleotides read TGTGCCAGCAGTGAATCTTCGGGGGGCCAGTACGAGCAGTACTTC.

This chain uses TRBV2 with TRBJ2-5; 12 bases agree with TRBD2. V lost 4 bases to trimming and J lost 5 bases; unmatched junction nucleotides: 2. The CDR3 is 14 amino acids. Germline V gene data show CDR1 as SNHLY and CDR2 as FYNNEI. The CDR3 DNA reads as TGTGCCAGCAGTGGACTAGCGGGAGAGGAGACCCAGTACTTC. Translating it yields CASSGLAGEETQYF.